The clone carrying this T cell receptor beta chain was detected a few times. The data belong to a study of blood T cells in healthy people across ages. Together with a sample-barcoded 5' primer, a J-beta primer mix was included in a second PCR lasting 7 to 11 cycles. From the 5' RACE reads, TCRdb called clonotypes with MiXCR, one entry per CDR3 protein. The table has roughly 800,000 distinct CDR3 sequences, 25% seen once. The ends lost 0 bases at V and 6 bases at J; junction bases unmatched: 6. The CDR3 runs to 15 residues. Germline values: CDR1 LGHDT, CDR2 YNNKEL (reference sequence). The sample was also linked to a second study, of T cells of mothers and their children.

The TCR comes from a boy under 18 in good health. Sequenced material: blood. V and J are TRBV3-1 and TRBJ2-3; 7 bases agree with TRBD2. The chain's CDR3 is CASSQDRGGWDTQYF. The CDR3 coding sequence is TGTGCCAGCAGCCAAGATCGCGGGGGATGGGATACGCAGTATTTT.